The 5 T cell receptor beta chains given below trace back to one sample, sequenced in a study of cytomegalovirus exposure and HLA in healthy donors. It was with 60 Vbeta and 13 Jbeta primers that the PCR ran. The table came from immunoSEQ multiplex PCR; TCRdb's copy has only in-frame clones and leaves some out. The table has about 130,000 clones, around four fifths seen once. Sequencing was carried out using PBMCs. Receptors originate from a woman in her forties in good health and CMV-seropositive.

The chain couples TRBV2 to TRBJ2-1, with TRBD1 matching 7 bases. This CDR3 spans 15 amino acids. Germline V CDR1 and CDR2: SNHLY, FYNNEI. The junction had 12 bases not matched to a gene; V was cut back by 7 bases and J by 6 bases. The CDR3 region is CASIENRDSFNEQFF. The CDR3 DNA sequence: TGTGCCAGCATTGAGAACCGGGACAGCTTCAATGAGCAGTTCTTC.

This clone was seen more than once but under ten times. CDR3 nucleotide sequence: TGTGCCAGCAGACTAGCGGGGGGGTGGGAGCAGTTCTTC. It specifies CASRLAGGWEQFF. The chain couples TRBV27 to TRBJ2-1; 13 bases line up with TRBD2. The CDR3 is made up of 13 amino acids. V dropped 6 bases and J dropped 10; count of bases not matched to a gene: 3. Germline V lookup: CDR1 MNHEY, CDR2 SMNVEV (reference sequence).

The gene calls are TRBV6-5 and TRBJ2-3, with a possible D match to TRBD2 (5 bases). Germline values: CDR1 MNHEY, CDR2 SVGAGI. With 5 bases removed from V and 2 bases from J, the gap between germline ends came to 11 bases. This CDR3 contains 14 residues. In DNA, the CDR3 is TGTGCCAGCAGTGAGCGGCTTATCACAGATACGCAGTATTTT. It yields the protein CASSERLITDTQYF.

The chain links TRBV14 to TRBJ2-7; the match to TRBD1 covers 8 bases. The CDR3 sequence is 19 residues long. From germline, CDR1 is SGHDN and CDR2 FVKESK. V lost 0 bases to trimming and J lost 0 bases; unmatched junction nucleotides: 13. CDR3 sequence (DNA): TGTGCCAGCAGCCAAGAAATTGGCTTGACCGGGACAGGCTCCTACGAGCAGTACTTC. It translates to CASSQEIGLTGTGSYEQYF.

The genes are TRBV7-3 and TRBJ2-3, with a possible D match to TRBD2 (6 bases). Trimming stripped 8 bases from V and 0 bases from J, with 12 bases between. The CDR3 extends over 14 amino acids. The V gene's germline CDR1 is SGHTA and CDR2 FQGTGA. The CDR3 sequence: CASSLAGSTDTQYF. CDR3 nucleotide sequence: TGTGCCAGCTCTCTCGCGGGAAGCACAGATACGCAGTATTTT.